The 22 T cell receptor beta chains in this list originate from one sample, sequenced in a study of blood T cell repertoires in COVID-19. Libraries were prepared by immunoSEQ multiplex PCR; TCRdb keeps only in-frame clonotypes and omits some of them. The sample shows tens of thousands of clones, around 70% of them seen only once. Sequenced sample: peripheral blood. Receptor source: a man aged 65 to 85 with acute or convalescent COVID-19.

The chain combines TRBV10-3 with TRBJ2-2, with TRBD1 as a possible D gene (6 bases). Germline V gives CDR1 ENHRY, CDR2 SYGVKD. CDR3 length: 15 amino acids. V was cut by 3 bases and J by 3 bases, with 11 bases left in between. CDR3 coding DNA: TGTGCCATCAGTGACGAGACAGGACACACCGGGGAGCTGTTTTTT. This sequence encodes CAISDETGHTGELFF.

This clone was seen only once. The J gene is TRBJ2-2, the V gene TRBV15; D may be TRBD1 (6 bases). The CDR3 has 16 residues. Germline CDR1 LNHNV, CDR2 YYDKDF (reference sequence). V was pared by 0 bases and J by 4 bases, with 12 bases between. Here the CDR3 reads CATSRDGGQFTGELFF. CDR3 sequence (DNA): TGTGCCACCAGCAGAGATGGGGGACAATTCACCGGGGAGCTGTTTTTT.

The chain uses TRBV4-1 and TRBJ2-1; TRBD1 might be the D (5 bases). The CDR3 runs to 15 residues. Trimming removed 4 bases from V and 5 bases from J, with 15 bases in between. Germline V gives CDR1 MGHRA, CDR2 YSYEKL. DNA of the CDR3: TGCGCCAGCAGCCCCCTAACAGGCCGAAACAATGAGCAGTTCTTC. Amino acid sequence: CASSPLTGRNNEQFF.

In regard to this clone: One junction end does not reproduce the germline sequence, and a read error may be involved. The chain joins TRBV7-3 to TRBJ2-4; the match to TRBD2 covers 7 bases. Germline CDR1 and CDR2: SGHTA and FQGTGA. This CDR3 has 18 residues. CDR3 region: CASSLTAGTTLAKNIQYF. The CDR3, as DNA: TGTGCCAGCAGCCTAACGGCCGGGACTACCCTAGCCAAAAACATTCAGTACTTC.

This clone was detected only once. The V gene is TRBV9, the J gene TRBJ1-3; 7 bases line up with TRBD1. Looked up from germline, CDR1 is SGDLS and CDR2 is YYNGEE. This CDR3 contains 15 residues. Trimming cost V 0 bases and J 3 bases; bases outside gene matches: 3. The CDR3, as DNA: TGTGCCAGCAGCGTAGCTACAGGGGTTGGAAACACCATATATTTT. This translates into CASSVATGVGNTIYF.

The DNA of the CDR3 is TGCGCCAGCAGCCCGAACCCGATTCAGGGTGGCACAGATACGCAGTATTTT. Translating it yields CASSPNPIQGGTDTQYF. This rearrangement joins TRBV5-1 to TRBJ2-3; maybe TRBD1 (5 bases). CDR1 is SGHRS, CDR2 YFSETQ, per germline. CDR3 length: 17 amino acids. The V end was cut by 4 bases, the J end by 1 base, with 19 bases between.

The chain recombines TRBV18 with TRBJ1-2; possible D gene TRBD1, 5 bases. Germline V gene sequence: CDR1 KGHSH, CDR2 LQKENI. The CDR3 is made up of 14 amino acids. Trimming took 3 bases from V and 1 from J, leaving 9 bases between them. The DNA for the CDR3 is TGTGCCAGCTCACCGGACAACGATAACTATGGCTACACCTTC. Its protein is CASSPDNDNYGYTF.

This clone was counted once. The DNA for the CDR3 is TGTGCCAGCAAACCGGACAGATTCTCCTACGAGCAGTACTTC. This translates into CASKPDRFSYEQYF. The rearrangement links TRBV28 to TRBJ2-7, with TRBD1 as a possible D gene (6 bases). The V gene's germline CDR1 is MDHEN and CDR2 SYDVKM. The CDR3 is 14 amino acids. Trimming removed 7 bases at V and 0 bases at J, with 13 bases between.

V is TRBV7-8 and J is TRBJ2-7; 7 nucleotides agree with TRBD1. Trimming took 4 bases from V and 4 from J; bases not matched to a gene: 7. Germline CDR1 is SGHVS and CDR2 is FQNEAQ. The CDR3 is 14 residues long. CDR3 in DNA: TGTGCCAGCAGCTACCGACAGGGCCCTTACGAGCAGTACTTC. As protein: CASSYRQGPYEQYF.

The chain recombines TRBV20-1 with TRBJ2-7; D call uncertain. CDR1 and CDR2 (germline): DFQATT, SNEGSKA (reference sequence). V gave up 7 bases and J gave up 4 bases, with 11 bases separating them. The CDR3 is 11 residues long. CDR3 nucleotides: TGCAGTGGTCTTTTTATGTACGAGCAGTACTTC. Encoded protein: CSGLFMYEQYF.

V usage is TRBV29-1 and J usage is TRBJ1-1; D not certain. V lost 5 bases, J lost 0 bases, and 13 bases lay in between. This CDR3 has 14 residues. From germline, CDR1 is SQVTM and CDR2 ANQGSEA. The CDR3 loop is CSVSVNMMNTEAFF. In DNA, the CDR3 is TGCAGCGTTTCTGTGAACATGATGAACACTGAAGCTTTCTTT.

This clone showed up just once. The J gene is TRBJ2-4, the V gene TRBV23-1; TRBD2 agrees at 7 bases. TRBV23-1 counts as an open reading frame of uncertain function. V shed 2 bases, J shed 0 bases, and the junction held 13 bases outside the gene matches. This CDR3 has 19 amino acids. CDR3 sequence reads: CASSQGLEGMILAKNIQYF. The CDR3 DNA reads as TGCGCCAGCAGTCAAGGACTAGAGGGGATGATATTAGCCAAAAACATTCAGTACTTC.

The chain is built from TRBV7-8 and TRBJ1-2, with 7 nucleotides matching TRBD1. The junction had 7 bases not matched to a gene; V was cut back by 4 bases and J by 5 bases. CDR1 and CDR2 (germline): SGHVS, FQNEAQ. CDR3 length: 14 residues. The CDR3 coding sequence is TGTGCCAGCAGCTCGTGGACAGGCCCATATGGCTACACCTTC. Translated, it gives CASSSWTGPYGYTF.

The V call is TRBV11-2, the J call TRBJ1-4; D uncertain. Germline V lookup: CDR1 SGHAT, CDR2 FQNNGV. The CDR3 runs 16 residues. V was cut by 5 bases and J by 4 bases, with 17 bases left in between. The CDR3: CASSPSGQAYNEKLFF. The CDR3 nucleotides read TGTGCCAGCAGCCCGAGTGGGCAGGCCTATAATGAAAAACTGTTTTTT.

This clone appeared once. The rearrangement joins TRBV5-8 to TRBJ2-5; TRBD1 aligns across 9 bases. CDR1 SGHTS and CDR2 YDEGEE come from the germline V gene. J gave up 4 bases and V 3 bases, and 10 bases lay outside the gene matches. This CDR3 has 16 residues. CDR3 sequence (DNA): TGTGCCAGCAGCTCGGGCGCCGGGACAGGGTTAGAGACCCAGTACTTC. Amino acids: CASSSGAGTGLETQYF.

This rearrangement joins TRBV7-3 to TRBJ2-2, with 7 bases that match TRBD1. Germline CDR1 reads SGHTA; CDR2 reads FQGTGA. CDR3 size: 15 residues. Trimming at V came to 5 bases and at J to 7 bases, leaving 10 bases not matched to a gene. CDR3 loop: CASSIQTGIGGELFF. CDR3 DNA: TGTGCCAGCAGCATTCAGACAGGGATAGGCGGGGAGCTGTTTTTT.

This rearrangement joins TRBV5-4 to TRBJ2-7; 7 positions match TRBD1. This CDR3 has 15 residues. The germline V gene encodes CDR1 SGHNT and CDR2 YYREEE (reference sequence). The V segment lost 0 bases and the J segment 1 base; nucleotides outside the gene matches: 4. The CDR3 is CASSLGTGLSYEQYF. CDR3 nucleotide sequence: TGTGCCAGCAGCTTGGGGACAGGCTTGTCCTACGAGCAGTACTTC. The variable domain in full, with the rest retrieved from reference TRBV5-4 and TRBJ2-7, is ETGVTQSPTHLIKTRGQQVTLRCSSQSGHNTVSWYQQALGQGPQFIFQYYREEENGRGNFPPRFSGLQFPNYSSELNVNALELDDSALYLCASSLGTGLSYEQYFGPGTRLTVT.

On this clone itself: Other DNA sequences within the sample encode an identical CDR3. This sequence joins TRBV24-1 and TRBJ2-5, with TRBD1 as a possible D gene (6 bases). Germline CDR1 and CDR2: KGHDR and SFDVKD. Trimming pared 7 bases from V and 5 bases from J, leaving 10 bases between. The CDR3 is 12 amino acids. The CDR3 reads CATRGQKETQYF. The CDR3 DNA sequence: TGTGCCACCAGAGGACAGAAGGAGACCCAGTACTTC.

The chain links TRBV19 to TRBJ1-2; a possible D gene is TRBD1 (6 bases). The CDR3 contains 14 residues. Germline CDR1 reads LNHDA; CDR2 reads SQIVND (reference sequence). Trimming stripped 6 bases from V and 4 bases from J, with 15 bases between. In DNA form, the CDR3 reads TGTGCCAGTAGACCAATACAGGGAACCTATGGCTACACCTTC. Protein: CASRPIQGTYGYTF.

CDR3 region: CASSLQVYNEQFF. DNA of the CDR3: TGTGCCAGCAGCTTACAGGTGTACAATGAGCAGTTCTTC. The chain is built from TRBV7-2 and TRBJ2-1, with no clear D. The CDR3 is 13 amino acids. Germline V gives CDR1 SGHTA, CDR2 FQGNSA. Trimming cost V 2 bases and J 4 bases, with 6 bases left between them.

The chain joins TRBV7-9 to TRBJ2-3; TRBD1 agrees at 7 bases. The V gene's germline CDR1 is SEHNR and CDR2 FQNEAQ (reference sequence). The CDR3 is 14 amino acids. V gave up 6 bases and J gave up 6 bases; unmatched junction bases: 9. Written as DNA, the CDR3 is TGTGCCAGCAGTTTACAGGGGATCGGGGATACGCAGTATTTT. Its translation is CASSLQGIGDTQYF.

J is TRBJ2-7 and V is TRBV4-1; the match to TRBD2 covers 7 bases. V lost 0 bases to trimming and J lost 0 bases; unmatched junction nucleotides: 5. The V gene's germline CDR1 is MGHRA and CDR2 YSYEKL. This CDR3 has 16 residues. CDR3: CASSQEASGNSYEQYF. The CDR3, as DNA: TGCGCCAGCAGCCAAGAGGCCAGCGGGAACTCCTACGAGCAGTACTTC.